Listed here are 30 T cell receptor beta chains from one sample, sequenced in a study of blood T cell repertoires in COVID-19. Measured with immunoSEQ multiplex PCR; TCRdb has only the in-frame clones, and not every one. The table records approximately 35,000 clones, approximately 87% of them present only once. Sequenced material: peripheral blood. These receptors all stem from a human donor in a cohort sampled during active COVID-19.

The chain couples TRBV11-1 to TRBJ2-5; 8 bases align to TRBD2. The germline CDR1 and CDR2 sequences are SGHAT and FQDESV (reference sequence). The CDR3 covers 15 residues. With V trimmed by 2 bases and J by 6 bases, 8 bases remained unmatched. The CDR3 sequence is CASSLSGGGVKTQYF. Written as DNA, the CDR3 is TGTGCCAGCAGCTTATCGGGGGGGGGCGTGAAGACCCAGTACTTC. Based on the CDR3 plus reference TRBV11-1 and TRBJ2-5, the full variable domain is EAEVAQSPRYKITEKSQAVAFWCDPISGHATLYWYRQILGQGPELLVQFQDESVVDDSQLPKDRFSAERLKGVDSTLKIQPAELGDSAMYLCASSLSGGGVKTQYFGPGTRLLVL.

The CDR3 sequence: CASSFGQGARGANVLTF. The CDR3 DNA sequence: TGTGCCAGCAGCTTCGGACAGGGGGCGAGAGGGGCCAACGTCCTGACTTTC. The chain uses TRBV5-8 and TRBJ2-6, with 11 bases fitting TRBD1. In germline, CDR1 is SGHTS, CDR2 YDEGEE. The CDR3 totals 17 residues. V lost 2 bases, J lost 4 bases, and 5 bases stayed unmatched.

V gene TRBV29-1 combines with J gene TRBJ2-5, with a weak D call TRBD2 (6 bases). The CDR3 contains 13 residues. Trimming took 1 base from V and 5 from J, leaving 11 bases between them. Germline CDR1 reads SQVTM; CDR2 reads ANQGSEA. In nucleotides, the CDR3 is TGCAGCGTTGAAGTGGAGGGGCGGGAGACCCAGTACTTC. Its translation is CSVEVEGRETQYF.

This chain links TRBV18 with TRBJ2-7, with unresolved D. The CDR3 has 15 amino acids. V was clipped by 0 bases and J by 6 bases, with 15 bases between them. Germline CDR1 and CDR2: KGHSH and LQKENI. The CDR3 loop is CASSPPSRPSGEQYF. The CDR3 bases are TGTGCCAGCTCACCACCGTCGCGACCCTCAGGCGAGCAGTACTTC. Full variable domain (rest looked up from reference TRBV18 and TRBJ2-7): NAGVMQNPRHLVRRRGQEARLRCSPMKGHSHVYWYRQLPEEGLKFMVYLQKENIIDESGMPKERFSAEFPKEGPSILRIQQVVRGDSAAYFCASSPPSRPSGEQYFGPGTRLTVT.

The rearrangement links TRBV7-2 to TRBJ1-1; D unresolved. The CDR3 covers 14 residues. Trimming removed 2 bases from V and 1 base from J, with 8 bases in between. Germline assignment: CDR1 SGHTA and CDR2 FQGNSA. The CDR3 here is CASSLQIGNTEAFF. The CDR3 region has the DNA TGTGCCAGCAGCTTACAGATTGGGAACACTGAAGCTTTCTTT.

In its sample, this clone was seen a few times. V gene TRBV5-1 combines with J gene TRBJ1-5, with TRBD1 as a possible D gene (6 bases). The ends were cut back, 0 bases at V and 0 bases at J, with 10 bases in the middle. Germline V gene lookup returns CDR1 SGHRS and CDR2 YFSETQ. The CDR3 length is 16 residues. CDR3 residues: CASSLGGGVSNQPQHF. DNA for the CDR3: TGCGCCAGCAGCTTGGGAGGGGGAGTTAGCAATCAGCCCCAGCATTTT.

The V gene is TRBV5-4, the J gene TRBJ2-7; 7 nucleotides match TRBD2. This CDR3 is 14 amino acids long. The germline gives CDR1 SGHNT, CDR2 YYREEE (reference sequence). V dropped 4 bases and J dropped 2; count of bases not matched to a gene: 6. DNA of the CDR3: TGTGCCAGCAGCCTAAGGACTAGTCCCTACGAGCAGTACTTC. This sequence encodes CASSLRTSPYEQYF.

V gene TRBV9 combines with J gene TRBJ1-6, with TRBD1 as a possible D gene (6 bases). Germline-derived CDR1 and CDR2 are SGDLS and YYNGEE. V was shortened by 0 bases and J by 10 bases, with 17 bases between the two germline ends. The CDR3 totals 16 residues. The CDR3 DNA sequence: TGTGCCAGCAGCGTAGAGGGGCAGGGGTTAGGGTCACCCCTCCACTTT. It is translated as CASSVEGQGLGSPLHF. Filled out from reference TRBV9 and TRBJ1-6, the complete variable domain reads DSGVTQTPKHLITATGQRVTLRCSPRSGDLSVYWYQQSLDQGLQFLIQYYNGEERAKGNILERFSAQQFPDLHSELNLSSLELGDSALYFCASSVEGQGLGSPLHFGNGTRLTVT.

The CDR3 loop is CASSFLGRVGNTGELFF. DNA for the CDR3: TGTGCCAGCAGCTTCCTTGGGAGGGTAGGGAACACCGGGGAGCTGTTTTTT. The chain has TRBV7-9 and TRBJ2-2; 7 positions agree with TRBD2. This CDR3 has 17 amino acids. With V trimmed by 3 bases and J by 1 base, 8 bases remained unmatched. Germline V CDR1 and CDR2: SEHNR, FQNEAQ (reference sequence).

The chain is built from TRBV9 and TRBJ1-3; D might be TRBD1 (6 bases). This CDR3 is built from 17 residues. Trimming pared 2 bases from V and 0 bases from J, leaving 15 bases between. Germline V lookup: CDR1 SGDLS, CDR2 YYNGEE. Here the CDR3 reads CASSVREIRGSGNTIYF. The CDR3 nucleotides are TGTGCCAGCAGCGTCCGGGAAATCAGGGGCTCTGGAAACACCATATATTTT.

The chain uses TRBV5-5 and TRBJ2-2, with 7 bases that match TRBD2. The length of the CDR3 is 14 residues. The ends lost 1 base at V and 5 bases at J; junction bases unmatched: 2. The germline CDR1 and CDR2 sequences are SGHKS and YYEKEE (reference sequence). CDR3 protein: CASSLRGGTGELFF. In DNA, the CDR3 is TGTGCCAGCAGCTTGCGGGGAGGGACCGGGGAGCTGTTTTTT.

The chain carries TRBV7-2 and TRBJ2-3, with 10 bases fitting TRBD1. The CDR3 is 15 amino acids. CDR1 and CDR2 (germline): SGHTA, FQGNSA. J was trimmed by 4 bases and V by 5 bases; bases with no gene match: 6. In DNA, the CDR3 is TGTGCCAGCAGCCCCCGGGGACAGGGGTCAGATACGCAGTATTTT. Its protein product is CASSPRGQGSDTQYF.

This clone appeared once. The genes are TRBV28 and TRBJ1-5; TRBD1 matches at 8 bases. The CDR3 has 15 amino acids. The germline V gene has CDR1 MDHEN and CDR2 SYDVKM. The trim removed 6 bases at V and 2 bases at J, leaving 6 bases unmatched. The DNA of the CDR3 is TGTGCCAGCAGGACGACAGGGGTCGGCAATCAGCCCCAGCATTTT. Translated: CASRTTGVGNQPQHF.

This sequence joins TRBV19 and TRBJ1-1; 10 bases agree with TRBD1. Losses at the gene ends were 0 bases for V and 6 bases for J; bases not matched to a gene: 4. There are 15 residues in the CDR3. Per the germline V gene, CDR1 is LNHDA and CDR2 is SQIVND (reference sequence). Written as DNA, the CDR3 is TGTGCCAGTAGTATAGAGACAGGGGGCAAGGCTGAAGCTTTCTTT. Amino acids: CASSIETGGKAEAFF.

The V call is TRBV7-3, the J call TRBJ2-3; 9 positions agree with TRBD2. The CDR3 has 17 residues. Germline V gene data show CDR1 as SGHTA and CDR2 as FQGTGA. J was trimmed by 5 bases and V by 2 bases; bases with no gene match: 11. The CDR3 sequence: CASSLDSPAGGLDTQYF. The DNA for the CDR3 is TGTGCCAGCAGCTTAGATAGTCCAGCGGGGGGTTTAGATACGCAGTATTTT.

The chain uses TRBV28 and TRBJ1-1; D gene ambiguous. This CDR3 is 14 amino acids long. Germline lookup yields CDR1 MDHEN and CDR2 SYDVKM. With 8 bases removed from V and 1 base from J, the gap between germline ends came to 14 bases. The CDR3 nucleotides are TGTGCCAGCTGGGAAGGAGGAAGGAACACTGAAGCTTTCTTT. This gives the protein CASWEGGRNTEAFF.

This clone was counted a single time. The chain is built from TRBV24-1 and TRBJ2-5; D remains unclear. V lost 7 bases to trimming and J lost 2 bases, with 16 bases between them. The CDR3 runs 15 residues. Per the germline V gene, CDR1 is KGHDR and CDR2 is SFDVKD. The CDR3 loop is CATSDTRDGQETQYF. In DNA, the CDR3 is TGTGCCACCAGCGACACCCGAGACGGTCAAGAGACCCAGTACTTC.

The genes are TRBV3-1 (or the pseudogene TRBV3-2) and TRBJ2-7; 7 nucleotides agree with TRBD1. Germline CDR1 reads LGHDT; CDR2 reads YNNKEL (reference sequence). This CDR3 has 14 amino acids. V gave up 4 bases and J gave up 3 bases; unmatched junction bases: 6. CDR3 nucleotide sequence: TGTGCCAGCAGCCGCTGGGGACAGTACTACGAGCAGTACTTC. It translates to CASSRWGQYYEQYF.

The genes are TRBV25-1 and TRBJ2-3, with 7 bases aligning to TRBD2. The CDR3 consists of 17 residues. Germline values: CDR1 MGHDK, CDR2 SYGVNS. The ends lost 2 bases at V and 4 bases at J; junction bases unmatched: 12. CDR3 in amino acids: CASSEGEGGGVADTQYF. Written as DNA, the CDR3 is TGTGCCAGCAGTGAAGGCGAAGGCGGGGGTGTCGCAGATACGCAGTATTTT.

The J gene is TRBJ2-3, the V gene TRBV19; 7 nucleotides align to TRBD1. The CDR3 runs to 17 residues. Germline V gives CDR1 LNHDA, CDR2 SQIVND (reference sequence). V lost 3 bases and J lost 1; bases outside the gene matches: 10. The CDR3 sequence is CASSMGRQGDGTDTQYF. Written as DNA, the CDR3 is TGTGCCAGTAGTATGGGTCGACAGGGAGATGGCACAGATACGCAGTATTTT.

The V and J genes are TRBV28 and TRBJ1-4; D unclear. This CDR3 is built from 11 residues. Germline CDR1 reads MDHEN; CDR2 reads SYDVKM. Trimming removed 9 bases from V and 5 bases from J, with 7 bases in between. CDR3: CASARNEKLFF. CDR3 nucleotide sequence: TGTGCCAGTGCCAGGAATGAAAAACTGTTTTTT.

The chain uses TRBV6-5 and TRBJ2-5; D is ambiguous. V was cut by 6 bases and J by 0 bases, with 11 bases left in between. From germline, CDR1 is MNHEY and CDR2 SVGAGI. There are 14 residues in the CDR3. This CDR3 reads CASSPNRDQETQYF. CDR3 nucleotide sequence: TGTGCCAGCAGCCCGAACCGGGACCAAGAGACCCAGTACTTC.

This chain connects TRBV6-5 to TRBJ1-2, with TRBD1 as a possible D gene (6 bases). Trimming shortened V by 4 bases and J by 14 bases, and 14 bases separated the two germline ends. CDR3 length: 11 residues. CDR1 and CDR2 from the germline V gene are MNHEY and SVGAGI. CDR3 region: CASSSQGTVTF. As DNA, the CDR3 is TGTGCCAGCAGTTCGCAGGGGACGGTTACCTTC.

The V and J genes are TRBV24-1 and TRBJ1-2; D perhaps matches TRBD1 (6 bases). V lost 4 bases and J lost 0, with 14 bases in between. Germline assignment: CDR1 KGHDR and CDR2 SFDVKD. The CDR3 is 16 amino acids. As DNA, the CDR3 is TGTGCCACCAGTGAAAAGGGGACACAAGCTAACTATGGCTACACCTTC. It codes for CATSEKGTQANYGYTF.

This clone was picked up one time. This CDR3 is CASSQVVTKWGDTQYF. The CDR3 DNA sequence: TGCGCCAGCAGCCAAGTAGTGACTAAGTGGGGTGATACGCAGTATTTT. This chain connects TRBV4-1 to TRBJ2-3; D perhaps matches TRBD2 (5 bases). Germline V gives CDR1 MGHRA, CDR2 YSYEKL. Trimming stripped 1 base from V and 6 bases from J, with 17 bases between. This CDR3 spans 16 amino acids.

This clone was detected only once. The CDR3 DNA reads TGTGCCAGCAGCCGGACTAGCGGGGGTTTGGATACGCAGTATTTT. Its translation: CASSRTSGGLDTQYF. The chain is built from TRBV11-3 and TRBJ2-3; 13 bases map to TRBD2. V lost 5 bases, J lost 6 bases, and 5 bases stayed unmatched. Germline V lookup: CDR1 SGHNT, CDR2 YENEEA. The CDR3 sequence is 15 residues long.

V is TRBV21-1 and J is TRBJ2-7; the D call TRBD2 from the table was never checked on the DNA. TRBV21-1 is marked as a pseudogene. CDR3 length: 23 amino acids. The DNA for the CDR3 is TGTGCCAGCAGCAAAGCGGACCACAGGGATTCCGGGACTAGCGGGGGACCTAACTACGAGCAGTACTTC. Translation: CASSKADHRDSGTSGGPNYEQYF.

V is TRBV2 and J is TRBJ1-4, with D hard to call. This CDR3 region has 13 residues. Germline CDR1 and CDR2: SNHLY and FYNNEI. V lost 4 bases to trimming and J lost 8 bases, with 11 bases between them. The CDR3 DNA sequence: TGTGCCAGCAGTGCATTACCAGGCGAAAAACTGTTTTTT. It translates to CASSALPGEKLFF.

The chain couples TRBV12-3 or TRBV12-4 to TRBJ2-7, with TRBD1 identical over 7 bases. The CDR3 sequence is 13 residues long. V was clipped by 6 bases and J by 4 bases; unmatched bases: 6. The CDR3 is CASRLTGLYEQYF. The CDR3 DNA reads as TGTGCCAGCAGGCTGACAGGGCTATACGAGCAGTACTTC.

This rearrangement joins TRBV7-3 to TRBJ2-7, with TRBD1 matching over 7 bases. From germline, CDR1 is SGHTA and CDR2 FQGTGA. The CDR3 is 15 amino acids. Losses at the gene ends were 5 bases for V and 2 bases for J; bases not matched to a gene: 9. CDR3 DNA: TGTGCCAGCAGCCGGGGCCCGGGACAGCCCTACGAGCAGTACTTC. As protein: CASSRGPGQPYEQYF.